The 26 T cell receptor beta chains listed next were all sequenced from one sample in a study of cytomegalovirus exposure and HLA in healthy donors. Assay used: immunoSEQ multiplex PCR; TCRdb lists only in-frame clones, some missing. The sample shows about 170,000 clones, approximately 86% of them seen only once. Sequencing was performed on PBMCs. The receptors originated from a young woman in good health and CMV-seronegative.

The rearrangement links TRBV18 to TRBJ2-7; possibly TRBD1 for D (6 bases). The CDR3 extends over 14 amino acids. Germline values: CDR1 KGHSH, CDR2 LQKENI. V was pared by 2 bases and J by 5 bases, with 13 bases between. The CDR3 bases are TGTGCCAGCTCACCATCTTCGACAGGCGACGAGCAGTACTTC. It codes for CASSPSSTGDEQYF.

The rearrangement links TRBV29-1 to TRBJ1-2, with a weak D call TRBD1 (5 bases). The CDR3 consists of 10 residues. Germline values: CDR1 SQVTM, CDR2 ANQGSEA. Deletions cut 4 bases from V and 12 bases from J, with 12 bases between. This CDR3 is CSVVAREDTF. CDR3 in DNA: TGCAGCGTTGTAGCCAGGGAGGACACCTTC.

The rearrangement links TRBV6-5 to TRBJ1-2, with a weak D call TRBD1 (5 bases). The V end lost 0 bases, the J end lost 8 bases, and 16 bases lay between the germline ends. The germline CDR1 and CDR2 sequences are MNHEY and SVGAGI. CDR3 length: 15 amino acids. CDR3 sequence reads: CASSYSPGYSDGYTF. CDR3 DNA: TGTGCCAGCAGTTACTCGCCAGGGTACTCAGACGGCTACACCTTC.

This clone was detected only once. The CDR3 reads CASSVQGLYQETQYF. DNA for the CDR3: TGTGCCAGCAGCGTTCAGGGGTTGTACCAAGAGACCCAGTACTTC. The chain recombines TRBV7-2 with TRBJ2-5, with D perhaps TRBD1 (6 bases). The ends were cut back, 5 bases at V and 0 bases at J, with 13 bases in the middle. The germline V gene has CDR1 SGHTA and CDR2 FQGNSA. This CDR3 contains 15 residues.

The gene calls are TRBV5-1 and TRBJ2-2, with no clear D. Germline CDR1 SGHRS, CDR2 YFSETQ. The CDR3 has 15 amino acids. Trimming took off 3 bases at V and 4 bases at J, with 13 bases between the two ends. The CDR3 protein is CASSSSQWSTGELFF. CDR3 nucleotides: TGCGCCAGCAGCTCCTCCCAGTGGAGCACCGGGGAGCTGTTTTTT.

The chain uses TRBV5-6 and TRBJ1-2, with a weak D call TRBD1 (5 bases). Trimming shortened V by 2 bases and J by 4 bases, and 12 bases separated the two germline ends. From germline, CDR1 is SGHDT and CDR2 YYEEEE. This CDR3 has 14 residues. The DNA of the CDR3 is TGTGCCAGCAGCTTTACAGGTATACCCTATGGCTACACCTTC. Its protein is CASSFTGIPYGYTF. Drawing the rest from reference TRBV5-6 and TRBJ1-2, the complete variable domain is DAGVTQSPTHLIKTRGQQVTLRCSPKSGHDTVSWYQQALGQGPQFIFQYYEEEERQRGNFPDRFSGHQFPNYSSELNVNALLLGDSALYLCASSFTGIPYGYTFGSGTRLTVV.

In DNA, the CDR3 is TGTGCCAGTAGTTTTCCGGGAGGAGAGACCCAGTACTTC. Protein sequence: CASSFPGGETQYF. This sequence joins TRBV19 and TRBJ2-5; 7 nucleotides match TRBD2. The CDR3 has 13 residues. Looked up from germline, CDR1 is LNHDA and CDR2 is SQIVND (reference sequence). Germline trimming cut 5 bases from V and 4 bases from J; bases unmatched to any gene: 4.

V usage is TRBV7-6 and J usage is TRBJ2-7; 13 positions match TRBD2. Germline CDR1 and CDR2: SGHVS and FNYEAQ. This CDR3 has 18 residues. J gave up 1 base and V 5 bases, and 11 bases lay outside the gene matches. CDR3 DNA sequence: TGTGCCAGCAGCCGAGGACTAGCGGGAGCGTTAGGTTCCTACGAGCAGTACTTC. Protein product: CASSRGLAGALGSYEQYF.

The rearrangement joins TRBV5-6 to TRBJ2-2, with 8 bases identical to TRBD2. CDR3 size: 16 residues. Germline CDR1 is SGHDT and CDR2 is YYEEEE. V gave up 4 bases and J gave up 4 bases; unmatched junction bases: 9. The CDR3 region is CASSPVIAGLTGELFF. The CDR3 DNA follows: TGTGCCAGCAGCCCCGTGATAGCGGGGCTCACCGGGGAGCTGTTTTTT.

This clone was seen a single time. The chain couples TRBV5-1 to TRBJ1-2; the match to TRBD1 covers 7 bases. CDR3 size: 20 residues. CDR1 and CDR2 (germline): SGHRS, YFSETQ. Trimming took 1 base from V and 4 from J; bases not matched to a gene: 22. The CDR3 protein is CASSLTPLYPGTEGSYGYTF. CDR3 in DNA: TGCGCCAGCAGCTTGACCCCCCTTTACCCCGGGACAGAAGGATCCTATGGCTACACCTTC.

The rearrangement uses TRBV7-8 and TRBJ1-2; TRBD1 aligns across 10 bases. CDR1 and CDR2 (germline): SGHVS, FQNEAQ. V lost 2 bases, J lost 4 bases, and 4 bases stayed unmatched. CDR3 size: 15 residues. CDR3 in amino acids: CASSLMGQGTYGYTF. CDR3 sequence (DNA): TGTGCCAGCAGCTTAATGGGACAGGGGACCTATGGCTACACCTTC.

The chain joins TRBV4-1 to TRBJ2-1, with 11 bases matching TRBD2. The CDR3 has 16 amino acids. J gave up 7 bases and V 2 bases, and 7 bases lay outside the gene matches. The germline V gene has CDR1 MGHRA and CDR2 YSYEKL. CDR3 coding DNA: TGCGCCAGCAGCCAAATTAGCGGGGGGGCCGGTAATGAGCAGTTCTTC. Translation gives CASSQISGGAGNEQFF.

V and J are TRBV5-1 and TRBJ1-1; D call uncertain. Germline V CDR1 and CDR2: SGHRS, YFSETQ. V shed 1 base and J shed 5 bases, with 12 bases lying between them. The CDR3 is 14 residues long. The CDR3 is CASSLLLSTTEAFF. The DNA for the CDR3 is TGCGCCAGCAGCTTGCTATTGTCGACTACTGAAGCTTTCTTT.

The chain uses TRBV6-5 and TRBJ2-2, with 9 nucleotides matching TRBD1. The CDR3 is 15 residues long. In germline, CDR1 is MNHEY, CDR2 SVGAGI. J lost 7 bases, V lost 7 bases, and 10 bases had no gene match. The CDR3 region is CASTQVGQGNGELFF. CDR3 nucleotide sequence: TGTGCCAGCACCCAAGTGGGACAGGGCAACGGGGAGCTGTTTTTT.

The J gene is TRBJ2-3, the V gene TRBV7-2; a possible D gene is TRBD2 (5 bases). Germline V gives CDR1 SGHTA, CDR2 FQGNSA. Trimming removed 1 base at V and 4 bases at J, with 18 bases between. This CDR3 is built from 17 residues. The CDR3 bases are TGTGCCAGCAGCTTAGAAAGCGGAGCCTGGTCCTCAGATACGCAGTATTTT. The encoded protein is CASSLESGAWSSDTQYF.

V gene TRBV6-5 combines with J gene TRBJ1-1, with D perhaps matching TRBD1 (6 bases). The CDR3 contains 13 residues. From germline, CDR1 is MNHEY and CDR2 SVGAGI. With 5 bases removed from V and 3 bases from J, the gap between germline ends came to 10 bases. This chain's CDR3 is CASSPGADTEAFF. The CDR3 DNA is TGTGCCAGCAGTCCAGGGGCTGACACTGAAGCTTTCTTT.

The chain recombines TRBV7-2 with TRBJ1-5; D is possibly TRBD1 (5 bases). The CDR3 contains 17 residues. Trimming pared 3 bases from V and 0 bases from J, leaving 15 bases between. The V gene's germline CDR1 is SGHTA and CDR2 FQGNSA. CDR3 protein: CASSLSQRDFSNQPQHF. CDR3 in DNA: TGTGCCAGCAGCTTGTCACAAAGGGACTTTAGCAATCAGCCCCAGCATTTT. The complete variable domain, with remaining parts taken from reference TRBV7-2 and TRBJ1-5, reads GAGVSQSPSNKVTEKGKDVELRCDPISGHTALYWYRQSLGQGLEFLIYFQGNSAPDKSGLPSDRFSAERTGGSVSTLTIQRTQQEDSAVYLCASSLSQRDFSNQPQHFGDGTRLSIL.

CDR3 coding DNA: TGTGCCAGCAGTTCCACAGGGGAAAATGGCTACACCTTC. Amino acids: CASSSTGENGYTF. This chain joins TRBV28 and TRBJ1-2; 7 bases match TRBD1. Looked up from germline, CDR1 is MDHEN and CDR2 is SYDVKM. Germline trimming cut 4 bases from V and 6 bases from J; bases unmatched to any gene: 5. This CDR3 is 13 amino acids long.

This rearrangement joins TRBV7-4 to TRBJ1-2; the match to TRBD1 covers 8 bases. CDR1 and CDR2 from the germline V gene are SGHVT and SQSDAQ. J lost 0 bases, V lost 2 bases, and 14 bases had no gene match. The CDR3 totals 19 residues. CDR3 DNA sequence: TGTGCCAGCAGCTTAATAATAGGTGACAGGGGACGAGCTAACTATGGCTACACCTTC. Amino acids: CASSLIIGDRGRANYGYTF.

This clone was picked up a small number of times. This chain connects TRBV18 to TRBJ2-3; TRBD1 matches at 8 bases. V trimming: 3 bases; J trimming: 6 bases; junction bases outside the gene matches: 5. The CDR3 runs 14 residues. Germline loops: CDR1 KGHSH, CDR2 LQKENI. The CDR3 sequence: CASSPGQGSDTQYF. CDR3 nucleotides: TGTGCCAGCTCACCCGGACAGGGATCGGATACGCAGTATTTT.

The sample holds a few counts of this clone. CDR3 amino acids: CASSPLTGGGYTF. Written as DNA, the CDR3 is TGTGCCAGCAGCCCGTTGACAGGGGGAGGCTACACCTTC. The chain joins TRBV7-6 to TRBJ1-2, with 9 bases matching TRBD1. Germline CDR1 and CDR2: SGHVS and FNYEAQ. The CDR3 loop spans 13 amino acids. Trimming removed 5 bases from V and 8 bases from J; junction bases left unmatched: 6.

V and J are TRBV5-1 and TRBJ1-1; D unclear. There are 13 residues in the CDR3. V was clipped by 2 bases and J by 5 bases, with 10 bases between them. Germline V lookup: CDR1 SGHRS, CDR2 YFSETQ. CDR3 coding DNA: TGCGCCAGCAGCTTTTCAGATACGACTGAAGCTTTCTTT. It yields the protein CASSFSDTTEAFF.

The chain recombines TRBV27 with TRBJ2-2; 8 nucleotides match TRBD1. The V and J ends lost 3 bases and 3 bases, in that order; junction bases with no gene match: 18. The CDR3 totals 20 residues. Germline lookup yields CDR1 MNHEY and CDR2 SMNVEV (reference sequence). CDR3 protein: CASSFLLALYGQGHTGELFF. The CDR3, as DNA: TGTGCCAGCAGTTTCCTTCTCGCTCTATACGGACAGGGTCACACCGGGGAGCTGTTTTTT.

V is TRBV4-3 and J is TRBJ1-1; a possible D gene is TRBD1 (6 bases). The CDR3 spans 16 residues. Germline V gene data show CDR1 as LGHNA and CDR2 as YSLEER. Trimming stripped 2 bases from V and 7 bases from J, with 20 bases between. CDR3 in amino acids: CASSQKSFPTGLEAFF. The CDR3 DNA sequence: TGCGCCAGCAGCCAAAAAAGCTTTCCGACAGGTCTTGAAGCTTTCTTT.

The count of this clone is one. The chain has TRBV7-9 and TRBJ1-2, with D perhaps TRBD1 (5 bases). This CDR3 is 14 amino acids long. The germline V gene encodes CDR1 SEHNR and CDR2 FQNEAQ (reference sequence). V lost 1 base and J lost 7, with 13 bases in between. The CDR3 DNA reads as TGTGCCAGCAGCTTAGACGCAGGGAGGAGTGGCTACACCTTC. Translating gives CASSLDAGRSGYTF.

The chain recombines TRBV6-1 with TRBJ1-6, with D maybe TRBD1 (5 bases). The CDR3 totals 16 residues. Germline V gives CDR1 MNHNS, CDR2 SASEGT. The V end lost 2 bases, the J end lost 8 bases, and 16 bases lay between the germline ends. CDR3 nucleotide sequence: TGTGCCAGCAGTGAACCGGCAGGGTGGGGTGATTCACCCCTCCACTTT. Translation: CASSEPAGWGDSPLHF.